This T cell receptor (beta chain) derives from a study of shared T cell receptors in the human thymus. The J segment lost 7 bases and the V segment lost 7 bases, leaving 16 bases of the junction unmatched. The CDR3 covers 15 residues. CDR1 SQVTM and CDR2 ANQGSEA come from the germline V gene. Assay used: immunoSEQ multiplex PCR; TCRdb lists only in-frame clones, some missing. The sample has hundreds of thousands of clones; around 89% are singletons. These data are also associated with another study on human thymus T cells. That paper adds: Healthy Finnish infants undergoing corrective surgery for congenital heart defects provided the donor material.

The chain uses TRBV29-1 and TRBJ2-1; TRBD1 agrees at 7 bases. Sequenced: thymocytes. The origin of this receptor is a boy younger than two with a congenital heart defect. This chain's CDR3 is CSAADRAGDKNEQFF. The CDR3 coding sequence is TGCAGCGCCGCTGACAGGGCAGGGGATAAGAATGAGCAGTTCTTC.